This T cell receptor (beta chain) is drawn from a study of T-cell reconstitution after alpha-beta-depleted transplantation in children. This CDR3 is 15 amino acids long. From germline, CDR1 is DFQATT and CDR2 SNEGSKA (reference sequence). Trimming removed 3 bases from V and 6 bases from J; junction bases left unmatched: 11. Preparing the TCRbeta library involved the use of unique molecular identifiers. TCRdb analysed the PCR reads with MiXCR anew, one entry per CDR3 protein. Here the sample spans hundreds of thousands of distinct CDR3 sequences, under 12% being singletons. This clonotype has at least ten counts.

The chain couples TRBV20-1 to TRBJ1-5, with 7 nucleotides matching TRBD1. The sequencing here drew on PBMCs from the stem cell graft donor, taken from the stem cell graft. This TCR was sampled from a human donor who donated a stem cell graft to a child with acute myeloid leukemia. Here the CDR3 reads CSARTSGTVFQPQHF. In DNA, the CDR3 is TGCAGTGCTAGGACTTCCGGGACAGTTTTTCAGCCCCAGCATTTT.